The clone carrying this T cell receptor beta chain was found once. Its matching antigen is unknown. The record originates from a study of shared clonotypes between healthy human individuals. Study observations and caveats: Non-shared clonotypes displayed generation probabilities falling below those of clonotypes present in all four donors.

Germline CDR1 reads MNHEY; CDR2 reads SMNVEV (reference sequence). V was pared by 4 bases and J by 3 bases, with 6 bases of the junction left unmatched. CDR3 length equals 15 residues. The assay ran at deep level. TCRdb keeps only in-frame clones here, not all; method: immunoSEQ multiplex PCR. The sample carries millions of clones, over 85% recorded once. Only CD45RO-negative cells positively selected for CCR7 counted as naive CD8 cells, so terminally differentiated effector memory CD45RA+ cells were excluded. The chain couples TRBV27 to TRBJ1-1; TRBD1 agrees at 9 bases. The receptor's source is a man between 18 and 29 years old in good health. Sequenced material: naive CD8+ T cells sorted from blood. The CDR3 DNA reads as TGTGCCAGCAGTTCTCCGACAGGGGGGGACACTGAAGCTTTCTTT. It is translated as CASSSPTGGDTEAFF.